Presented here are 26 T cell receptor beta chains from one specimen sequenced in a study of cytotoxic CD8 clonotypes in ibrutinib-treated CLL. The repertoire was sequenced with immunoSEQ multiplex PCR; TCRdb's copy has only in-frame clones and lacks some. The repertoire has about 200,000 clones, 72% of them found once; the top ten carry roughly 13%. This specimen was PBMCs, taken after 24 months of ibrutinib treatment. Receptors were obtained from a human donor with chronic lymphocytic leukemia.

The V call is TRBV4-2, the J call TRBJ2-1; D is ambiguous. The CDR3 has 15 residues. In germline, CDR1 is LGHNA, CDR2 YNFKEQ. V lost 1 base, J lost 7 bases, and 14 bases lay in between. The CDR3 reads CASSQALGSGNEQFF. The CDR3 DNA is TGTGCCAGCAGCCAAGCTCTGGGATCTGGGAATGAGCAGTTCTTC.

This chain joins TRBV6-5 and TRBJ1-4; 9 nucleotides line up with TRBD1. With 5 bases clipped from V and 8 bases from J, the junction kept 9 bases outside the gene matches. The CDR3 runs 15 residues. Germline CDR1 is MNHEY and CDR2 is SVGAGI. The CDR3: CASSRPGQGREKLFF. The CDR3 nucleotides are TGTGCCAGCAGTCGTCCGGGACAGGGACGAGAAAAACTGTTTTTT.

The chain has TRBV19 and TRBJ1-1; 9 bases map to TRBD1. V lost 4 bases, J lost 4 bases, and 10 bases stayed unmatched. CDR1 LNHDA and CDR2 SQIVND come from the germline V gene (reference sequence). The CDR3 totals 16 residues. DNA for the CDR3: TGTGCCAGTAGTACTGGGACAGGGCTTGGGACCACTGAAGCTTTCTTT. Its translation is CASSTGTGLGTTEAFF.

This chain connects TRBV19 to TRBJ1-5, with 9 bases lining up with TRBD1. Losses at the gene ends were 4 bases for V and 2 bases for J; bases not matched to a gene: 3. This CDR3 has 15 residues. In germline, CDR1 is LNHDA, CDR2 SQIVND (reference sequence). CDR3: CASSRTGVGNQPQHF. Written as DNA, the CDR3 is TGTGCCAGTAGTAGGACAGGGGTGGGCAATCAGCCCCAGCATTTT. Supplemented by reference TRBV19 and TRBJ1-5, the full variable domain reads DGGITQSPKYLFRKEGQNVTLSCEQNLNHDAMYWYRQDPGQGLRLIYYSQIVNDFQKGDIAEGYSVSREKKESFPLTVTSAQKNPTAFYLCASSRTGVGNQPQHFGDGTRLSIL.

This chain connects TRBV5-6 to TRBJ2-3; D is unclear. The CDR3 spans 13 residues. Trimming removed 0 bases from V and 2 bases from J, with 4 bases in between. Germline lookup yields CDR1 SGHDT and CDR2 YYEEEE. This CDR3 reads CASSLGTTDTQYF. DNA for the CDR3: TGTGCCAGCAGCTTGGGCACCACAGATACGCAGTATTTT.

The CDR3 protein is CASSEELRYGYTF. CDR3 bases: TGTGCCAGCAGTGAGGAGTTACGCTATGGCTACACCTTC. This rearrangement joins TRBV2 to TRBJ1-2, with no clear D. Germline lookup yields CDR1 SNHLY and CDR2 FYNNEI. This CDR3 has 13 residues. Trimming took off 3 bases at V and 4 bases at J, with 9 bases between the two ends.

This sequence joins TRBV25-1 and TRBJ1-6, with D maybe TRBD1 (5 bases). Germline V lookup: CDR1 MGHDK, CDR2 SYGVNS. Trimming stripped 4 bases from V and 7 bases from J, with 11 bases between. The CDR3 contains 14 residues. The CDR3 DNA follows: TGTGCCAGCAGTGTGGAAAGGGACAATTCACCCCTCCACTTT. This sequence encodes CASSVERDNSPLHF. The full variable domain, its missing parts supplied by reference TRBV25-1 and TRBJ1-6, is EADIYQTPRYLVIGTGKKITLECSQTMGHDKMYWYQQDPGMELHLIHYSYGVNSTEKGDLSSESTVSRIRTEHFPLTLESARPSHTSQYLCASSVERDNSPLHFGNGTRLTVT.

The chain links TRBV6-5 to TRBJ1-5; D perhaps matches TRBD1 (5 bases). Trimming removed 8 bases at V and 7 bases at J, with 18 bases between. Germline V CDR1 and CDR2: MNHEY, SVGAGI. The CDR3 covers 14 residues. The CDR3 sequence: CASGTGTPGQPQHF. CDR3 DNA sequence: TGTGCCAGCGGCACCGGGACCCCGGGGCAGCCCCAGCATTTT.

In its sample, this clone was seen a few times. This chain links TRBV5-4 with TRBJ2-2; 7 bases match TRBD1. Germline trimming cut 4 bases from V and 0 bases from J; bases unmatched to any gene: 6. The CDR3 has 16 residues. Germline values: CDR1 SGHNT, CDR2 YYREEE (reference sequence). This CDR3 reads CASSRSGTANTGELFF. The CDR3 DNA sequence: TGTGCCAGCAGCCGGTCGGGGACAGCGAACACCGGGGAGCTGTTTTTT. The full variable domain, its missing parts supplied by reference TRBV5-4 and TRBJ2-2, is ETGVTQSPTHLIKTRGQQVTLRCSSQSGHNTVSWYQQALGQGPQFIFQYYREEENGRGNFPPRFSGLQFPNYSSELNVNALELDDSALYLCASSRSGTANTGELFFGEGSRLTVL.

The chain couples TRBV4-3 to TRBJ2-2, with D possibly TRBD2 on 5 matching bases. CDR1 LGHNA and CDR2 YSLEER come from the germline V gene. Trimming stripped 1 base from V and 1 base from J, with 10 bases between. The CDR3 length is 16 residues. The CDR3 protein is CASSQGGQVNTGELFF. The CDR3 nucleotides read TGCGCCAGCAGCCAAGGAGGGCAGGTGAACACCGGGGAGCTGTTTTTT.

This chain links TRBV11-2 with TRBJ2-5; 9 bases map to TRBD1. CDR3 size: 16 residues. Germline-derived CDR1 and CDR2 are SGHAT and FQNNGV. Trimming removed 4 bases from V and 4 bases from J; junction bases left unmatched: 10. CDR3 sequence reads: CASSSNTGGAVETQYF. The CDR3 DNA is TGTGCCAGCAGCTCAAACACAGGGGGCGCGGTAGAGACCCAGTACTTC.

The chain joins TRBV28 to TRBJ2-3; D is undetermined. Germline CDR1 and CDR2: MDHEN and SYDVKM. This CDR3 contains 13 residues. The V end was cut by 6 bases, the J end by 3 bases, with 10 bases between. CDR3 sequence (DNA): TGTGCCAGCAGCCGGGCAACAACAGATACGCAGTATTTT. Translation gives CASSRATTDTQYF.

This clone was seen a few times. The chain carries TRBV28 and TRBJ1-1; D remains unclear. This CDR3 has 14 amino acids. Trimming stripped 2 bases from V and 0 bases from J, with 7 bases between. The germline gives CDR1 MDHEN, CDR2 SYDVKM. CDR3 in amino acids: CASSLGQLNTEAFF. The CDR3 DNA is TGTGCCAGCAGTTTAGGGCAGCTGAACACTGAAGCTTTCTTT. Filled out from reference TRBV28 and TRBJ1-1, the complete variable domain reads DVKVTQSSRYLVKRTGEKVFLECVQDMDHENMFWYRQDPGLGLRLIYFSYDVKMKEKGDIPEGYSVSREKKERFSLILESASTNQTSMYLCASSLGQLNTEAFFGQGTRLTVV.

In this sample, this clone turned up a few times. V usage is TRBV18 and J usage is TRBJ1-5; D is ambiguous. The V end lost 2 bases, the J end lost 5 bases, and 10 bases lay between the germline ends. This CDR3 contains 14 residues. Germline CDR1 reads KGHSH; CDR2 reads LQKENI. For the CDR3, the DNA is TGTGCCAGCTCACCAAGGAGGGAGGATCAGCCCCAGCATTTT. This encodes CASSPRREDQPQHF. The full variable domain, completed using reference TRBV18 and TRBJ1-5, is NAGVMQNPRHLVRRRGQEARLRCSPMKGHSHVYWYRQLPEEGLKFMVYLQKENIIDESGMPKERFSAEFPKEGPSILRIQQVVRGDSAAYFCASSPRREDQPQHFGDGTRLSIL.

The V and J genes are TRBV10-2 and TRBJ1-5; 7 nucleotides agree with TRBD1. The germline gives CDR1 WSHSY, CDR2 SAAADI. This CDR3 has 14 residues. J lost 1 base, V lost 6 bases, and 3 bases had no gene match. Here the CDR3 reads CASRTGDSNQPQHF. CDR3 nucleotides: TGCGCCAGCAGAACAGGGGACAGCAATCAGCCCCAGCATTTT.

The CDR3 DNA reads as TGTGCCAGAAATTTTGGGGCTAGCACAGATACGCAGTATTTT. Translated, it gives CARNFGASTDTQYF. The chain recombines TRBV6-1 with TRBJ2-3; TRBD1 might be the D (5 bases). With 9 bases removed from V and 0 bases from J, the gap between germline ends came to 13 bases. The germline V gene encodes CDR1 MNHNS and CDR2 SASEGT. This CDR3 region has 14 residues.

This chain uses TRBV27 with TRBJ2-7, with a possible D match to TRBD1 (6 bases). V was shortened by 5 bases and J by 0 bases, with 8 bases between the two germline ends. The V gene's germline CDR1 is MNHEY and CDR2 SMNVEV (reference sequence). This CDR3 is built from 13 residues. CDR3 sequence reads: CASSRQASYEQYF. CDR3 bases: TGTGCCAGCAGTAGACAGGCCTCCTACGAGCAGTACTTC.

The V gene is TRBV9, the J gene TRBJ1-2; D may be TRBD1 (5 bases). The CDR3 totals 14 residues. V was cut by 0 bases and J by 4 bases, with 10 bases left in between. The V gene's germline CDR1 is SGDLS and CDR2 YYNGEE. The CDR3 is CASSVASGTYGYTF. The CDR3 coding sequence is TGTGCCAGCAGCGTAGCATCGGGGACCTATGGCTACACCTTC.

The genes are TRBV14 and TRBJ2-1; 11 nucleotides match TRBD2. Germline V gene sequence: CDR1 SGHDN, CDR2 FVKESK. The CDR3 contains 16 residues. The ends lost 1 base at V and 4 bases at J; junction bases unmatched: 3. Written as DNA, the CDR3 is TGTGCCAGCAGCCAAGTTAGCGGGAGGGAGTACAATGAGCAGTTCTTC. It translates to CASSQVSGREYNEQFF.

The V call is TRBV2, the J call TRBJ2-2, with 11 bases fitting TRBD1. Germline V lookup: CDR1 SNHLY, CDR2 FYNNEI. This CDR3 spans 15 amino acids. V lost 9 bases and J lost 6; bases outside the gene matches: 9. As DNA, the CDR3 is TGTGCCAGAGCCAACCGGGACAGGGGGTCCGGGGAGCTGTTTTTT. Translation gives CARANRDRGSGELFF.

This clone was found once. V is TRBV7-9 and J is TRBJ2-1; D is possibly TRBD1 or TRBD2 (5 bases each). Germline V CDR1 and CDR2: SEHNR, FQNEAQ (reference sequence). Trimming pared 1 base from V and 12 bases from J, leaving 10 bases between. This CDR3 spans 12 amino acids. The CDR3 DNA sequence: TGTGCCAGCAGCTTAGAAATGAGGGGGCAGTTCTTC. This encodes CASSLEMRGQFF.

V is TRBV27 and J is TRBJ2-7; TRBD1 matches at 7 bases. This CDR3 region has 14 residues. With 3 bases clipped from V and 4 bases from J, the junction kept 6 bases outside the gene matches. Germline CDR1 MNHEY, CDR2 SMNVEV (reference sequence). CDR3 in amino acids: CASSFPGQPYEQYF. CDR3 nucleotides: TGTGCCAGCAGTTTCCCGGGACAGCCATACGAGCAGTACTTC.

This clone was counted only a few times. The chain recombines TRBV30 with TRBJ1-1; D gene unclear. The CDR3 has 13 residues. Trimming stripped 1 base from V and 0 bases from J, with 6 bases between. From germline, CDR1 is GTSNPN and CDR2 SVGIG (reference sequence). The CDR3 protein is CAWSGRVNTEAFF. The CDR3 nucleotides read TGTGCCTGGAGTGGGAGGGTGAACACTGAAGCTTTCTTT.

Here the CDR3 reads CASSLGRTNTGELFF. The CDR3 bases are TGTGCCAGCAGCTTGGGTCGCACGAACACCGGGGAGCTGTTTTTT. The chain combines TRBV5-4 with TRBJ2-2; D remains ambiguous. Trimming shortened V by 0 bases and J by 0 bases, and 6 bases separated the two germline ends. Germline CDR1 is SGHNT and CDR2 is YYREEE (reference sequence). The CDR3 contains 15 residues.

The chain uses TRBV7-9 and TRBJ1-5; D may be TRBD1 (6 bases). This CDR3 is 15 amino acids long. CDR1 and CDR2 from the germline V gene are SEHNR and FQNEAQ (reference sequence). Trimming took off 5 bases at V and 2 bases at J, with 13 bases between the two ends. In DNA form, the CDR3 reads TGTGCCAGCAGCGGAGGGGGAAGGGGCAATCAGCCCCAGCATTTT. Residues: CASSGGGRGNQPQHF.

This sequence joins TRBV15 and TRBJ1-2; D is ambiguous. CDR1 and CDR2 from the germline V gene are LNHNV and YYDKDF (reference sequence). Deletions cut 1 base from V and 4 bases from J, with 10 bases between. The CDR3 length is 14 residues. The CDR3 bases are TGTGCCACCAGCAGAGTTGGCAAGTCCTATGGCTACACCTTC. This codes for CATSRVGKSYGYTF.